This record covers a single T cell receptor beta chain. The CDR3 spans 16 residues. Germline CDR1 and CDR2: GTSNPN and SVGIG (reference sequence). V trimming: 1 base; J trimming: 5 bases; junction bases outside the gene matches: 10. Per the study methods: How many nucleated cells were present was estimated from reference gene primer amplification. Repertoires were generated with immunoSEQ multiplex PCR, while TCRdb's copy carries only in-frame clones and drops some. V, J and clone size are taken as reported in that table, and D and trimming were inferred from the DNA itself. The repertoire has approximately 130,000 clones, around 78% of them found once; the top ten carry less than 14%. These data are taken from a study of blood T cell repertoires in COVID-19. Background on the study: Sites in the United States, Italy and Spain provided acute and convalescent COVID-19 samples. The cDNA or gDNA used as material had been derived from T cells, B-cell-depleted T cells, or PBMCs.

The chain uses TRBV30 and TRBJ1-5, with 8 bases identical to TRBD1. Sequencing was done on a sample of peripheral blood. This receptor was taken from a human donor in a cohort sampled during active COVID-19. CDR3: CAWSAFSTGGHQPQHF. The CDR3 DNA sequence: TGTGCCTGGAGTGCTTTTTCAACAGGGGGGCATCAGCCCCAGCATTTT.